What follows is one T cell receptor (beta chain) and its context. Its matching antigen is unknown. After isolation, RNA underwent reverse transcription to generate cDNA as the sequencing template. Only in-frame clones appear in the TCRdb table, and some are missing; sequencing was by immunoSEQ multiplex PCR. Of about 190,000 clones in the sample, approximately 57% were seen once. The sample originates from a study of CD8+ T cells in alopecia areata. Study details: Twice daily, treated patients received 5 to 10 mg of oral tofacitinib. It was 6 to 18 months of tofacitinib, and then there were 6 months off drug.

After removal of 4 bases from V and 7 bases from J, the junction contained 8 bases not matched to a gene. Germline V gene sequence: CDR1 SQVTM, CDR2 ANQGSEA. CDR3 length: 13 amino acids. Study results and caveats: Persistence in scalp and blood during tofacitinib was observed for many expanded lesional clones.

Treatment denoted: oral pan-JAK inhibitor, 5-10 mg twice daily. Peripheral blood samples and lesional scalp punch biopsies were obtained from alopecia areata patients. The source material was CD4+ T cells sorted from blood, sampled at week 24, from a patient treated with tofacitinib. This receptor was taken from a human donor with alopecia areata. The chain employs TRBV29-1 and TRBJ1-1, with 8 bases matching TRBD1. The CDR3 DNA follows: TGCAGCGTTGGACTGTGGACAGGGCGTGAAGCTTTCTTT. Translating it yields CSVGLWTGREAFF.